These 17 T cell receptor beta chains were all obtained from the same sample, sequenced in a study of blood T cell repertoires in COVID-19. Assay: immunoSEQ multiplex PCR; the TCRdb copy retains only in-frame clones and omits some. This repertoire shows about 310,000 clones, over 85% found once; its top ten account for roughly 10%. Material for sequencing was PBMCs or T cells enriched from blood (not recorded which). These TCRs come from a woman under 40 who had recovered from COVID-19.

This chain links TRBV19 with TRBJ2-4; TRBD2 matches at 13 bases. Germline-derived CDR1 and CDR2 are LNHDA and SQIVND (reference sequence). The CDR3 is made up of 18 amino acids. V dropped 3 bases and J dropped 1; count of bases not matched to a gene: 6. The CDR3 nucleotides are TGTGCCAGTAGTATGGAAGGGACTAGCGGGAAGGCCAAAAACATTCAGTACTTC. It translates to CASSMEGTSGKAKNIQYF.

The CDR3 nucleotides read TGTGCCAGCAGCCCGGGTGTTTTCTATGGCTACACCTTC. Protein sequence: CASSPGVFYGYTF. V and J are TRBV28 and TRBJ1-2; D unresolved. V was clipped by 6 bases and J by 4 bases, with 12 bases between them. Germline V lookup: CDR1 MDHEN, CDR2 SYDVKM. The CDR3 consists of 13 residues.

The chain combines TRBV7-2 with TRBJ1-2, with 7 bases matching TRBD1. J lost 4 bases, V lost 3 bases, and 2 bases had no gene match. This CDR3 is built from 13 residues. CDR1 is SGHTA, CDR2 FQGNSA, per germline. CDR3 in amino acids: CASSLTGSYGYTF. As DNA, the CDR3 is TGTGCCAGCAGCTTGACAGGGAGCTATGGCTACACCTTC.

This sequence joins TRBV3-1 (or the pseudogene TRBV3-2) and TRBJ1-2; D is ambiguous. The germline V gene has CDR1 LGHDT and CDR2 YNNKEL (reference sequence). Trimming took 1 base from V and 1 from J, leaving 4 bases between them. This CDR3 has 13 amino acids. In DNA form, the CDR3 reads TGTGCCAGCAGCCAAGCGAGTAACTATGGCTACACCTTC. This gives the protein CASSQASNYGYTF.

V and J are TRBV12-5 and TRBJ2-7, with D perhaps TRBD1 (8 bases). Germline V gene data show CDR1 as LGHNT and CDR2 as FRNRAP. Trimming pared 7 bases from V and 4 bases from J, leaving 14 bases between. The CDR3 extends over 13 amino acids. CDR3 protein: CASVIQGGYEQYF. DNA for the CDR3: TGTGCTAGTGTAATACAGGGGGGGTACGAGCAGTACTTC.

The genes are TRBV5-1 and TRBJ2-7; the match to TRBD1 covers 8 bases. CDR1 SGHRS and CDR2 YFSETQ come from the germline V gene. The junction had 5 bases not matched to a gene; V was cut back by 0 bases and J by 3 bases. The CDR3 has 15 amino acids. In DNA, the CDR3 is TGCGCCAGCAGCTTGGGGGACAGGTTATACTACGAGCAGTACTTC. It specifies CASSLGDRLYYEQYF. Full variable domain (remainder filled in from reference TRBV5-1 and TRBJ2-7): KAGVTQTPRYLIKTRGQQVTLSCSPISGHRSVSWYQQTPGQGLQFLFEYFSETQRNKGNFPGRFSGRQFSNSRSEMNVSTLELGDSALYLCASSLGDRLYYEQYFGPGTRLTVT.

V is TRBV10-2 and J is TRBJ1-2; D is uncertain. The germline V gene encodes CDR1 WSHSY and CDR2 SAAADI. Trimming stripped 0 bases from V and 0 bases from J, with 5 bases between. The CDR3 length is 14 residues. Written as DNA, the CDR3 is TGCGCCAGCAGTGAGTCGCAGGCTAACTATGGCTACACCTTC. Residues: CASSESQANYGYTF.

The chain carries TRBV10-3 and TRBJ2-1, with TRBD2 matching over 7 bases. The CDR3 is 14 amino acids. V lost 3 bases to trimming and J lost 5 bases; unmatched junction nucleotides: 4. Germline V lookup: CDR1 ENHRY, CDR2 SYGVKD. The CDR3 loop is CAISELAKDNEQFF. In DNA form, the CDR3 reads TGTGCCATCAGTGAACTAGCGAAAGACAATGAGCAGTTCTTC.

This clone was found once. The rearrangement links TRBV7-6 to TRBJ1-1, with 9 bases fitting TRBD1. The CDR3 runs 16 residues. Germline CDR1 reads SGHVS; CDR2 reads FNYEAQ. V gave up 0 bases and J gave up 5 bases; unmatched junction bases: 7. Here the CDR3 reads CASSLATGGAGTEAFF. CDR3 nucleotide sequence: TGTGCCAGCAGCTTAGCCACAGGGGGCGCTGGGACTGAAGCTTTCTTT.

V usage is TRBV3-1 (or the pseudogene TRBV3-2) and J usage is TRBJ1-5; 8 bases fit TRBD1. This CDR3 has 18 amino acids. Germline CDR1 LGHDT, CDR2 YNNKEL (reference sequence). Trimming took 5 bases from V and 0 from J; bases not matched to a gene: 12. CDR3 nucleotide sequence: TGTGCCAGCAGCAAGACAGGGGCCGGACTATATAGCAATCAGCCCCAGCATTTT. It is translated as CASSKTGAGLYSNQPQHF.

The V gene is TRBV29-1, the J gene TRBJ2-7; 12 positions match TRBD2. Germline V gene data show CDR1 as SQVTM and CDR2 as ANQGSEA. J gave up 4 bases and V 6 bases, and 10 bases lay outside the gene matches. This CDR3 comprises 15 residues. CDR3 DNA: TGCAGCGTCCTAAGACTAGCGGGAGTGTCGTACGAGCAGTACTTC. Translating gives CSVLRLAGVSYEQYF.

V and J are TRBV19 and TRBJ2-5; the D gene is possibly TRBD1 (6 bases). Trimming pared 6 bases from V and 3 bases from J, leaving 11 bases between. Germline assignment: CDR1 LNHDA and CDR2 SQIVND (reference sequence). This CDR3 has 13 residues. CDR3 region: CASRLQGKETQYF. CDR3 in DNA: TGTGCCAGTAGGTTACAGGGTAAAGAGACCCAGTACTTC.

This clone was detected only a few times. Other DNA sequences in this specimen translate into the identical CDR3. The chain joins TRBV25-1 to TRBJ2-3; D unresolved. The germline V gene encodes CDR1 MGHDK and CDR2 SYGVNS. The ends were cut back, 0 bases at V and 2 bases at J, with 6 bases in the middle. The CDR3 contains 14 residues. This CDR3 is CASSEYSLTDTQYF. The DNA for the CDR3 is TGTGCCAGCAGTGAATATAGCCTCACAGATACGCAGTATTTT.

The V and J genes are TRBV19 and TRBJ1-1; TRBD1 matches at 8 bases. CDR1 is LNHDA and CDR2 is SQIVND in the germline V gene (reference sequence). The CDR3 is made up of 15 amino acids. Unmatched junction bases numbered 10, after V lost 3 bases and J lost 7 bases. The chain's CDR3 is CASSIGSGGVGEAFF. The CDR3 coding sequence is TGTGCCAGTAGTATTGGGTCAGGGGGCGTTGGTGAAGCTTTCTTT.

The chain recombines TRBV29-1 with TRBJ1-2; maybe TRBD1 (5 bases). Germline CDR1 is SQVTM and CDR2 is ANQGSEA. The CDR3 length is 13 residues. V was pared by 4 bases and J by 2 bases, with 11 bases between. Here the CDR3 DNA reads TGCAGCGTTGGTCAGGGATGGAACTATGGCTACACCTTC. Its protein product is CSVGQGWNYGYTF. Variable domain in full (rest from reference TRBV29-1 and TRBJ1-2): SAVISQKPSRDICQRGTSLTIQCQVDSQVTMMFWYRQQPGQSLTLIATANQGSEATYESGFVIDKFPISRPNLTFSTLTVSNMSPEDSSIYLCSVGQGWNYGYTFGSGTRLTVV.

This chain uses TRBV10-3 with TRBJ1-3; D is unresolved. Germline lookup yields CDR1 ENHRY and CDR2 SYGVKD. V was cut by 7 bases and J by 0 bases, with 25 bases left in between. The CDR3 extends over 19 amino acids. The CDR3 region is CAIMIPTGGEGRSGNTIYF. DNA for the CDR3: TGTGCCATCATGATACCGACCGGTGGGGAGGGCCGCTCTGGAAACACCATATATTTT.

The chain carries TRBV2 and TRBJ1-4; D remains ambiguous. V was trimmed by 7 bases and J by 8 bases, leaving 17 bases between them. The CDR3 length is 14 residues. Germline V gene lookup returns CDR1 SNHLY and CDR2 FYNNEI. The CDR3 protein is CASTESRQSEKLFF. Written as DNA, the CDR3 is TGTGCCAGCACCGAGTCGAGGCAAAGCGAAAAACTGTTTTTT.